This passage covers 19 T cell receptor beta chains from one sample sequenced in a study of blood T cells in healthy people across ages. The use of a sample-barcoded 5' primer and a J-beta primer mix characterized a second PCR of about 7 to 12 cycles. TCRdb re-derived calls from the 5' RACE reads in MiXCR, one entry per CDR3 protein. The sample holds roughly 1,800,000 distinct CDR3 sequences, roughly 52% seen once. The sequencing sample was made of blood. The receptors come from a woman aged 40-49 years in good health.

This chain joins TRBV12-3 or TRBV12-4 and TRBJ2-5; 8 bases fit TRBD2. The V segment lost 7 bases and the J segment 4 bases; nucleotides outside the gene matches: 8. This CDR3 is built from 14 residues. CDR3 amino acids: CASTKSGGGETQYF. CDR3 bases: TGTGCCAGCACTAAGAGCGGGGGCGGAGAGACCCAGTACTTC.

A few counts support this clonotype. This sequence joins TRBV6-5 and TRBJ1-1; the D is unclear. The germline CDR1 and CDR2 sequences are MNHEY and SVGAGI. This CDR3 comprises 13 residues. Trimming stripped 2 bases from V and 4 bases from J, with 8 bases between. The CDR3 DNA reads TGTGCCAGCAGTTACACTACAGTCACTGAAGCTTTCTTT. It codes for CASSYTTVTEAFF.

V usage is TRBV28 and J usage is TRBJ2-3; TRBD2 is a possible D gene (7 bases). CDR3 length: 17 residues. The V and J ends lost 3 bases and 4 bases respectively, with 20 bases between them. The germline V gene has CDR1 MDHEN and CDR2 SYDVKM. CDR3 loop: CASSFRYSGGGADTQYF. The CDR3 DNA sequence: TGTGCCAGCAGTTTTAGGTATTCCGGCGGGGGCGCAGATACGCAGTATTTT.

In nucleotides, the CDR3 is TGTGCCAGCAGTCCACCGCCCGCCTACGAGCAGTACTTC. Translation: CASSPPPAYEQYF. The chain has TRBV28 and TRBJ2-7; D gene uncertain. Germline V gives CDR1 MDHEN, CDR2 SYDVKM. Trimming left V 5 bases short and J 2 bases short, with 10 bases between. The CDR3 runs 13 residues.

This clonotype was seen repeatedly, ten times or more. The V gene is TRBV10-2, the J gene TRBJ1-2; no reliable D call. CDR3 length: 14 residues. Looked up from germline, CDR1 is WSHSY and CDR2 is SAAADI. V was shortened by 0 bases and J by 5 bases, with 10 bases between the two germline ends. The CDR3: CASSESAEGYGYTF. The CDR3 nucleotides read TGCGCCAGCAGTGAGTCGGCGGAGGGATATGGCTACACCTTC.

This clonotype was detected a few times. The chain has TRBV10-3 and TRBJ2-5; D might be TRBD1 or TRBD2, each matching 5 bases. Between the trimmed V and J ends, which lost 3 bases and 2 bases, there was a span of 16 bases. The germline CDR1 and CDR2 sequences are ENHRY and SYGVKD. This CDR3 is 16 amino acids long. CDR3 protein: CAISESPRDPQETQYF. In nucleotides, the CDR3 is TGTGCCATCAGTGAATCACCCCGGGACCCACAAGAGACCCAGTACTTC.

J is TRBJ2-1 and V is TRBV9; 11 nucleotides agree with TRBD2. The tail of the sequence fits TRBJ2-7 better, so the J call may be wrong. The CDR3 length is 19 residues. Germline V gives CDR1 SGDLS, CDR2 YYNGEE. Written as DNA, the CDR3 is TGTGCCAGCAGCGTAAATCCTAGCGGGGGGCTCAGCTCCTACAATGAGCAGTACTTC. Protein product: CASSVNPSGGLSSYNEQYF.

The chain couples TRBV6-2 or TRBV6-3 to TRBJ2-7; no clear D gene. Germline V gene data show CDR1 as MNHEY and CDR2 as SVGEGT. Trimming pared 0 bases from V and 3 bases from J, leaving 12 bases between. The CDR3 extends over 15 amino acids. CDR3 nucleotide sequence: TGTGCCAGCAGTTACTCGGAAGGGTCCCTCTACGAGCAGTACTTC. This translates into CASSYSEGSLYEQYF.

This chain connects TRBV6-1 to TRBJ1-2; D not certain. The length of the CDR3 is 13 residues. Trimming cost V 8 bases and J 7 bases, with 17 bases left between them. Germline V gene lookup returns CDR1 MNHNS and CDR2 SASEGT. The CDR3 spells CASQKSLESGYTF. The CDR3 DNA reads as TGTGCCAGCCAGAAGAGTCTAGAGAGTGGCTACACCTTC.

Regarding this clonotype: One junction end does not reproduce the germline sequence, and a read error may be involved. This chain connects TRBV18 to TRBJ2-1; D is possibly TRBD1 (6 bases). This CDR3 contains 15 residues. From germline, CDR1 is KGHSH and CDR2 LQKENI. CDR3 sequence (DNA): TGCGCCAGCTCGAAAACAGGGCAGTCCTACAATGAGCAGTTCTTC. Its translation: CASSKTGQSYNEQFF.

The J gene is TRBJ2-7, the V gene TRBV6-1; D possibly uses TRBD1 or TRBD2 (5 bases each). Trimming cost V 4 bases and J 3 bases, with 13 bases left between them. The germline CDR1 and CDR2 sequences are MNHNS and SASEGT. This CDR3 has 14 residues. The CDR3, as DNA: TGTGCCAGCAGTGTTCCCGGGACGAACTACGAGCAGTACTTC. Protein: CASSVPGTNYEQYF.

The CDR3 DNA sequence: TGTGCCAGCAGCTTGACAGGGATAGAGGACGGGTCTAACTATGGCTACACCTTC. As protein: CASSLTGIEDGSNYGYTF. The chain employs TRBV5-5 and TRBJ1-2, with TRBD1 as a possible D gene (6 bases). This CDR3 is built from 18 residues. Germline loops: CDR1 SGHKS, CDR2 YYEKEE (reference sequence). V lost 1 base and J 0 bases, leaving 19 bases between the germline ends.

In DNA form, the CDR3 reads TGTGCCACCAGCAACGACAGGGGAGAGACCCAGTACTTC. Translated, it gives CATSNDRGETQYF. The chain combines TRBV15 with TRBJ2-5; TRBD1 matches 8 bases. The J segment lost 4 bases and the V segment lost 4 bases, leaving 2 bases of the junction unmatched. This CDR3 is 13 amino acids long. CDR1 and CDR2 (germline): LNHNV, YYDKDF (reference sequence).

In DNA form, the CDR3 reads TGCGCCAGCAGCGGACTAGCGGGGACGCCTCGGGAGACCCAGTACTTC. Its translation: CASSGLAGTPRETQYF. The genes are TRBV5-1 and TRBJ2-5; 12 nucleotides align to TRBD2. This CDR3 contains 16 residues. Unmatched junction bases numbered 9, after V lost 4 bases and J lost 5 bases. The V gene's germline CDR1 is SGHRS and CDR2 YFSETQ.

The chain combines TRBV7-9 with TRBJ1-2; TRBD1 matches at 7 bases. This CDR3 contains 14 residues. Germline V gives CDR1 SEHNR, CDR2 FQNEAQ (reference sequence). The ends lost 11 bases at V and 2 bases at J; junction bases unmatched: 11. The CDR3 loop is CARILTGDNYGYTF. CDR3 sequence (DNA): TGTGCCCGCATCCTTACAGGGGACAACTATGGCTACACCTTC.

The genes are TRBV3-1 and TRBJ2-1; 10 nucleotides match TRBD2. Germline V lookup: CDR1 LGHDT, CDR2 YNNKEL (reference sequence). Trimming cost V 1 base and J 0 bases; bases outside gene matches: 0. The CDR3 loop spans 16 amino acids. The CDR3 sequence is CASSQVAGGSYNEQFF. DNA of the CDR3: TGTGCCAGCAGCCAAGTAGCGGGGGGCTCCTACAATGAGCAGTTCTTC.

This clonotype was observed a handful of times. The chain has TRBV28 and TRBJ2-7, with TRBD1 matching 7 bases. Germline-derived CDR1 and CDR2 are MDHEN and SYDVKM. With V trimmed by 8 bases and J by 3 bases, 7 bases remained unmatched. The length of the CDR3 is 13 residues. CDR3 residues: CASFQGVSYEQYF. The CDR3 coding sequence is TGTGCCAGCTTCCAGGGGGTTAGCTACGAGCAGTACTTC.

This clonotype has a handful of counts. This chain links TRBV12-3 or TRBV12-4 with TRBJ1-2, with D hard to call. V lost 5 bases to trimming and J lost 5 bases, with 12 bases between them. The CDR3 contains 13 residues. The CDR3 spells CASSHDGTYGYTF. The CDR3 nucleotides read TGTGCCAGCAGTCACGACGGAACTTATGGCTACACCTTC.

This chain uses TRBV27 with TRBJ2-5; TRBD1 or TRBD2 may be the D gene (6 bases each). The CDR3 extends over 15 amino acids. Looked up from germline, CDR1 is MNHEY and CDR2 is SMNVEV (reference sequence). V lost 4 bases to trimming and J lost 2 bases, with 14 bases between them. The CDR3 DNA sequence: TGTGCCAGCAGTTACCATCGGGGGACACAAGAGACCCAGTACTTC. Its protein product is CASSYHRGTQETQYF.